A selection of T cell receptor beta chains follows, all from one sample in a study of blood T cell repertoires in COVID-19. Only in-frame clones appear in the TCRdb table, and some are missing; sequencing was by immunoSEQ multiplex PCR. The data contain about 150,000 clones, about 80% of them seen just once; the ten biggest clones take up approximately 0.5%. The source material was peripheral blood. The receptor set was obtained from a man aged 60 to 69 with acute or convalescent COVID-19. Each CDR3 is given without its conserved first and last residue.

cdr3_aa: ASSLTGGRETQY
v_call: TRBV19

cdr3_aa: ASSLSGDFSQPQH
v_call: TRBV5-1

cdr3_aa: ASSLSRGLGNTIY
v_call: TRBV7-6

cdr3_aa: ASTSLPGQAQPQH
v_call: TRBV19

cdr3_aa: ASSITGAGTEAF
v_call: TRBV19

cdr3_aa: ASTAGTAWGLDTQY
v_call: TRBV27

cdr3_aa: ASSQLQGAGYT
v_call: TRBV4-3

cdr3_aa: AITGFRNTIY
v_call: TRBV19

cdr3_aa: ATSRDRVSHEQY
v_call: TRBV19

cdr3_aa: ASSFGAGQNYEQY
v_call: TRBV5-4

cdr3_aa: ASSPSRGLGEKLF
v_call: TRBV6-5

cdr3_aa: ASSDRRGGYT
v_call: TRBV6-4

cdr3_aa: ASSQVPGKEQPQH
v_call: TRBV4-1

cdr3_aa: AASSSGPNYGYT
v_call: TRBV2

cdr3_aa: ASSLTGTSGNTIY
v_call: TRBV5-1

cdr3_aa: ATSDQGLAGGNNEQF
v_call: TRBV24-1

cdr3_aa: AISAQDTTNEKLF
v_call: TRBV10-3

cdr3_aa: ASSPYSGTGLVYEQY
v_call: TRBV7-2

cdr3_aa: ASSSEQGVVGANVLT
v_call: TRBV7-2

cdr3_aa: ASSFAGNGELF
v_call: TRBV5-4

cdr3_aa: ASSAPGLAGSEQF
v_call: TRBV9

cdr3_aa: ASSQQTGAGHQPQH
v_call: TRBV7-9

cdr3_aa: ASSPGTSGTYEQY
v_call: TRBV5-8

cdr3_aa: ASSPPASGGAGNYEQY
v_call: TRBV18

cdr3_aa: ASSLGTLKNEELF
v_call: TRBV5-1

cdr3_aa: ASSALAGDEQY
v_call: TRBV5-4

cdr3_aa: ASLRSGRMYNEQF
v_call: TRBV6-5

cdr3_aa: ATSVRGKTGTGEQY
v_call: TRBV24-1

cdr3_aa: ASREGRGDYNSPLH
v_call: TRBV2

cdr3_aa: ATSRGDRGGQPQH
v_call: TRBV15

cdr3_aa: ASSRTGIHQETQY
v_call: TRBV4-1

cdr3_aa: ASSYPNHRGRPSEAF
v_call: TRBV11-2

cdr3_aa: ASTRQAGGGTDTQY
v_call: TRBV7-9

cdr3_aa: ASSKFGSGTIYTEQF
v_call: TRBV21-1

cdr3_aa: ASSLESGAEQY
v_call: TRBV11-2

cdr3_aa: ASTVVENTEAF
v_call: TRBV2

cdr3_aa: ASSRSTATNEKLF
v_call: TRBV18

cdr3_aa: ASSSRGFNIQY
v_call: TRBV5-8

cdr3_aa: ASRRGDTNYGYT
v_call: TRBV27

cdr3_aa: ASSPPAGQGNTEAF
v_call: TRBV19

cdr3_aa: ASRDRVREKLF
v_call: TRBV10-2

cdr3_aa: ASSRKRGGLNEQF
v_call: TRBV7-3

cdr3_aa: ATDTGNTGELF
v_call: TRBV2

cdr3_aa: ASTPFGGGYSNQPQH
v_call: TRBV19

cdr3_aa: ASSIPRQDRGYGYT
v_call: TRBV19

cdr3_aa: ASSGDRGGYGYT
v_call: TRBV2

cdr3_aa: ASSWTSGGAGDTQY
v_call: TRBV7-2

cdr3_aa: ASHPPGQAKGTEAF
v_call: TRBV19